Below are 2 T cell receptor beta chains sequenced from a single sample in a study of T cells after yellow fever vaccination. TCRdb used MiXCR to reprocess the 5' RACE reads, holding one entry per CDR3 protein. The table has a few hundred thousand distinct CDR3 sequences, less than 9.5% seen once; the top ten hold around 3.5%. The source was CD4+ T cells sorted from PBMCs, collected 5 days after the yellow fever booster vaccination. The origin of the receptors is a young man who received the YFV17D yellow fever vaccine.

The chain carries TRBV12-3 or TRBV12-4 and TRBJ2-5; 7 positions match TRBD2. After removal of 3 bases from V and 4 bases from J, the junction contained 8 bases not matched to a gene. The length of the CDR3 is 15 residues. Written as DNA, the CDR3 is TGTGCCAGCAGTTTCACCGGGGGGAGGTCAGAGACCCAGTACTTC. Its translation: CASSFTGGRSETQYF.

The sample holds a few counts of this clonotype. The chain joins TRBV7-7 to TRBJ2-2; D may be TRBD1 (5 bases). The germline V and J ends were trimmed by 1 base and 5 bases, with 8 bases remaining between them. The CDR3 is 14 residues long. The germline V gene encodes CDR1 SSHAT and CDR2 FNYEAQ (reference sequence). CDR3 nucleotides: TGTGCCAGCAGCTTAGATAGGGGAACCGGGGAGCTGTTTTTT. Translated: CASSLDRGTGELFF.